Listed here are 28 T cell receptor beta chains from one sample, sequenced in a study of CD8+ T cells in alopecia areata. Extracted RNA was reverse transcribed, and the resulting cDNA served as sequencing template. The method was immunoSEQ multiplex PCR; TCRdb's version includes in-frame clones alone and lacks a portion of them. The table includes around 210,000 clones, more than 50% detected once. The sequencing sample was made of CD8+ T cells sorted from blood. The receptors were sampled from a human donor in good health.

This sequence joins TRBV29-1 and TRBJ2-1; no definite D call. With 7 bases removed from V and 5 bases from J, the gap between germline ends came to 6 bases. Per germline, CDR1 SQVTM and CDR2 ANQGSEA. This CDR3 has 10 residues. CDR3 amino acids: CSGMDNEQFF. The CDR3 nucleotides are TGCAGCGGGATGGACAATGAGCAGTTCTTC.

This clone was seen more than once but under ten times. The chain joins TRBV30 to TRBJ1-5, with 12 bases identical to TRBD1. This CDR3 comprises 15 residues. The V and J ends lost 3 bases and 7 bases, in that order; junction bases with no gene match: 7. CDR1 and CDR2 from the germline V gene are GTSNPN and SVGIG (reference sequence). CDR3 sequence (DNA): TGTGCCTGGAGCCCGGGACAGGGGGCGAGGCAGCCCCAGCATTTT. Translation gives CAWSPGQGARQPQHF.

This clone was recorded many times. This sequence joins TRBV19 and TRBJ1-6; weak D call: TRBD1 (6 bases). The CDR3 is 18 amino acids. Trimming took off 1 base at V and 3 bases at J, with 16 bases between the two ends. Germline V gene lookup returns CDR1 LNHDA and CDR2 SQIVND (reference sequence). The CDR3 region is CASSIVGGRSDYNSPLHF. CDR3 DNA: TGTGCCAGTAGTATAGTAGGGGGACGAAGCGACTATAATTCACCCCTCCACTTT.

The CDR3 sequence: CASSPTGLNTGELFF. The CDR3 coding sequence is TGTGCCAGCAGCCCTACAGGCCTCAACACCGGGGAGCTGTTTTTT. The V gene is TRBV7-9, the J gene TRBJ2-2; possible D gene TRBD1, 5 bases. With 5 bases removed from V and 2 bases from J, the gap between germline ends came to 12 bases. This CDR3 contains 15 residues. Per germline, CDR1 SEHNR and CDR2 FQNEAQ (reference sequence).

The chain links TRBV12-5 to TRBJ1-2, with a tentative D call TRBD1 (6 bases). V dropped 0 bases and J dropped 0 bases, with 11 bases sitting between them. The CDR3 is 16 amino acids. Per germline, CDR1 LGHNT and CDR2 FRNRAP. The CDR3 coding sequence is TGTGCTAGTGGTTTGGTCCAGGGGTTAGCTAACTATGGCTACACCTTC. This sequence encodes CASGLVQGLANYGYTF.

V usage is TRBV27 and J usage is TRBJ2-7, with D unclear. The CDR3 is 14 amino acids. Between the trimmed V and J ends, which lost 2 bases and 3 bases, there was a span of 11 bases. Germline values: CDR1 MNHEY, CDR2 SMNVEV (reference sequence). The CDR3 reads CASSLTVRNYEQYF. For the CDR3, the DNA is TGTGCCAGCAGTTTAACGGTCAGAAACTACGAGCAGTACTTC.

V gene TRBV6-5 combines with J gene TRBJ2-5; D remains ambiguous. This CDR3 contains 16 residues. The ends were cut back, 0 bases at V and 3 bases at J, with 14 bases in the middle. Germline V gives CDR1 MNHEY, CDR2 SVGAGI. As DNA, the CDR3 is TGTGCCAGCAGTTACTCTTCGGGTTTACTTGAAGAGACCCAGTACTTC. Its protein product is CASSYSSGLLEETQYF.

The V call is TRBV5-1, the J call TRBJ2-3, with 7 positions matching TRBD2. This CDR3 spans 13 amino acids. Germline loops: CDR1 SGHRS, CDR2 YFSETQ. Trimming took 5 bases from V and 5 from J; bases not matched to a gene: 5. Here the CDR3 reads CASRGPGGDTQYF. The CDR3 DNA reads TGCGCCAGCAGGGGACCGGGGGGAGATACGCAGTATTTT.

J is TRBJ1-1 and V is TRBV27; 8 bases align to TRBD1. Germline CDR1 is MNHEY and CDR2 is SMNVEV (reference sequence). The CDR3 covers 14 residues. After removal of 4 bases from V and 2 bases from J, the junction contained 3 bases not matched to a gene. For the CDR3, the DNA is TGTGCCAGCAGTTATGGACAGGGCAACACTGAAGCTTTCTTT. Its protein is CASSYGQGNTEAFF.

The genes are TRBV15 and TRBJ1-1; no clear D gene. Germline loops: CDR1 LNHNV, CDR2 YYDKDF (reference sequence). V was clipped by 0 bases and J by 3 bases, with 11 bases between them. This CDR3 comprises 15 residues. The CDR3 region has the DNA TGTGCCACCAGCAGAGATCAAGTTTGGGACACTGAAGCTTTCTTT. It translates to CATSRDQVWDTEAFF.

This chain connects TRBV7-9 to TRBJ1-4, with 9 nucleotides matching TRBD1. V trimming: 4 bases; J trimming: 8 bases; junction bases outside the gene matches: 8. There are 15 residues in the CDR3. Germline V lookup: CDR1 SEHNR, CDR2 FQNEAQ (reference sequence). The CDR3 sequence: CASSSQDRGIEKLFF. DNA of the CDR3: TGTGCCAGCAGCTCGCAGGACAGGGGTATAGAAAAACTGTTTTTT.

This rearrangement joins TRBV11-1 to TRBJ1-1; no reliable D call. The V end lost 0 bases, the J end lost 5 bases, and 7 bases lay between the germline ends. Germline V gene sequence: CDR1 SGHAT, CDR2 FQDESV (reference sequence). This CDR3 comprises 13 residues. CDR3 DNA: TGTGCCAGCAGCTTAGCAGCGGGGACTGAAGCTTTCTTT. Amino acid sequence: CASSLAAGTEAFF.

V usage is TRBV27 and J usage is TRBJ1-2, with TRBD1 as a possible D gene (5 bases). The germline V gene encodes CDR1 MNHEY and CDR2 SMNVEV (reference sequence). The V gene lost 8 bases and the J gene lost 7 bases, with 11 bases spanning the gap. The CDR3 consists of 11 residues. CDR3 residues: CASGAAAGYTF. CDR3 nucleotides: TGTGCCAGCGGGGCAGCGGCTGGCTACACCTTC.

This clone was observed a few times. The chain couples TRBV29-1 to TRBJ2-7; D is perhaps TRBD2 (6 bases). V lost 0 bases and J lost 2, with 8 bases in between. Germline lookup yields CDR1 SQVTM and CDR2 ANQGSEA. This CDR3 region has 13 residues. The CDR3 sequence is CSVEEAGTYEQYF. DNA of the CDR3: TGCAGCGTTGAAGAGGCGGGAACCTACGAGCAGTACTTC.

This clone appeared a few times. The chain carries TRBV19 and TRBJ2-1, with TRBD2 as a possible D gene (6 bases). The CDR3 runs 15 residues. CDR1 and CDR2 from the germline V gene are LNHDA and SQIVND (reference sequence). V gave up 0 bases and J gave up 8 bases, with 14 bases separating them. The CDR3 region is CASSIDLGGGYEQFF. The CDR3 coding sequence is TGTGCCAGTAGTATAGATCTCGGGGGTGGATATGAGCAGTTCTTC.

This clone was seen a handful of times. The J gene is TRBJ1-1, the V gene TRBV12-5; 8 positions match TRBD1. The germline gives CDR1 LGHNT, CDR2 FRNRAP. The CDR3 has 14 residues. Losses at the gene ends were 5 bases for V and 1 base for J; bases not matched to a gene: 3. In nucleotides, the CDR3 is TGTGCTAGTGGTCCTGGACAGGGGAACACTGAAGCTTTCTTT. The encoded protein is CASGPGQGNTEAFF.

The rearrangement joins TRBV15 to TRBJ2-7, with D possibly TRBD2 on 6 matching bases. The germline CDR1 and CDR2 sequences are LNHNV and YYDKDF (reference sequence). Trimming cost V 5 bases and J 6 bases, with 17 bases left between them. There are 14 residues in the CDR3. The CDR3 loop is CATSRAGLLREQYF. CDR3 nucleotides: TGTGCCACCAGCCGGGCGGGACTCCTACGCGAGCAGTACTTC.

This clone was seen a few times. The rearrangement uses TRBV6-1 and TRBJ2-3; 8 bases match TRBD1. V shed 1 base, J shed 5 bases, and the junction held 5 bases outside the gene matches. The CDR3 consists of 15 residues. The germline V gene has CDR1 MNHNS and CDR2 SASEGT. CDR3 DNA sequence: TGTGCCAGCAGTGAAGGGACAGGGTACATAGATACGCAGTATTTT. It codes for CASSEGTGYIDTQYF.

Only a few counts were recorded for this clone. The chain is built from TRBV29-1 and TRBJ2-3; 14 bases match TRBD2. Germline CDR1 SQVTM, CDR2 ANQGSEA. The CDR3 consists of 16 residues. Trimming cost V 6 bases and J 6 bases; bases outside gene matches: 11. CDR3 coding DNA: TGCAGCGTGGTTCTGACTAGCGGGGGGGCCTCTGATACGCAGTATTTT. Amino acid sequence: CSVVLTSGGASDTQYF.

V gene TRBV29-1 combines with J gene TRBJ2-1, with TRBD1 identical over 7 bases. Trimming took 4 bases from V and 6 from J; bases not matched to a gene: 0. CDR1 and CDR2 (germline): SQVTM, ANQGSEA. The length of the CDR3 is 11 residues. In DNA, the CDR3 is TGCAGCGTTGGGACAGGCAATGAGCAGTTCTTC. Residues: CSVGTGNEQFF.

This sequence joins TRBV6-4 and TRBJ2-6, with D uncertain. Germline V lookup: CDR1 MRHNA, CDR2 SNTAGT. The CDR3 spans 15 residues. V gave up 2 bases and J gave up 0 bases, with 5 bases separating them. This chain's CDR3 is CASSDEVSGANVLTF. Written as DNA, the CDR3 is TGTGCCAGCAGTGACGAGGTCTCTGGGGCCAACGTCCTGACTTTC.

The chain recombines TRBV5-4 with TRBJ1-6; unclear D gene. This CDR3 spans 12 amino acids. Trimming pared 1 base from V and 7 bases from J, leaving 3 bases between. The germline V gene encodes CDR1 SGHNT and CDR2 YYREEE (reference sequence). In DNA, the CDR3 is TGTGCCAGCAGCTTGAAGAATTCACCCCTCCACTTT. Encoded protein: CASSLKNSPLHF.

V usage is TRBV19 and J usage is TRBJ2-3, with 7 positions matching TRBD2. CDR1 and CDR2 from the germline V gene are LNHDA and SQIVND (reference sequence). The CDR3 is 13 amino acids. V shed 4 bases and J 6 bases; nucleotides not matched to a gene: 4. The CDR3 region is CASSTGAGDTQYF. In DNA form, the CDR3 reads TGTGCCAGTAGTACAGGAGCGGGGGATACGCAGTATTTT. The variable domain in full, completed from reference TRBV19 and TRBJ2-3, reads DGGITQSPKYLFRKEGQNVTLSCEQNLNHDAMYWYRQDPGQGLRLIYYSQIVNDFQKGDIAEGYSVSREKKESFPLTVTSAQKNPTAFYLCASSTGAGDTQYFGPGTRLTVL.

The chain is built from TRBV29-1 and TRBJ2-2; either TRBD1 or TRBD2 may fit D (6 bases each). The CDR3 has 15 amino acids. The ends were cut back, 7 bases at V and 1 base at J, with 16 bases in the middle. Germline V gene sequence: CDR1 SQVTM, CDR2 ANQGSEA. The CDR3 sequence is CSAKGGRLNTGELFF. Written as DNA, the CDR3 is TGCAGCGCCAAGGGGGGCAGGCTGAACACCGGGGAGCTGTTTTTT.

V is TRBV11-2 and J is TRBJ1-1; 8 positions agree with TRBD1. The CDR3 is 15 residues long. V gave up 4 bases and J gave up 1 base; unmatched junction bases: 5. CDR1 and CDR2 (germline): SGHAT, FQNNGV. The CDR3 spells CASSSGGWTNTEAFF. In DNA, the CDR3 is TGTGCCAGCAGCTCAGGGGGCTGGACGAACACTGAAGCTTTCTTT.

The chain is built from TRBV5-1 and TRBJ2-7, with TRBD2 identical over 7 bases. V lost 1 base, J lost 3 bases, and 7 bases stayed unmatched. Germline V CDR1 and CDR2: SGHRS, YFSETQ. The CDR3 is 15 amino acids. For the CDR3, the DNA is TGCGCCAGCAGCTTGTTGGGAGGGGAAGGCTACGAGCAGTACTTC. Translated, it gives CASSLLGGEGYEQYF.

The chain carries TRBV4-1 and TRBJ2-1; 9 bases fit TRBD1. Per germline, CDR1 MGHRA and CDR2 YSYEKL. V lost 4 bases to trimming and J lost 8 bases; unmatched junction nucleotides: 9. The CDR3 covers 15 residues. This CDR3 is CASSLRQGERDEQFF. CDR3 bases: TGCGCCAGCAGCCTAAGACAGGGGGAACGGGATGAGCAGTTCTTC.

On this clone itself: The same CDR3 also results from other DNA sequences found in this sample. The chain carries TRBV27 and TRBJ1-1; maybe TRBD1 (5 bases). From germline, CDR1 is MNHEY and CDR2 SMNVEV (reference sequence). V was shortened by 6 bases and J by 1 base, with 6 bases between the two germline ends. The CDR3 consists of 12 residues. The CDR3 loop is CASSTGNTEAFF. In DNA, the CDR3 is TGTGCCAGCAGCACAGGGAACACTGAAGCTTTCTTT.